This TCR beta chain was captured in a study of blood T cell repertoires in COVID-19. Trimming removed 6 bases from V and 8 bases from J, with 16 bases in between. The CDR3 is 13 residues long. Germline-derived CDR1 and CDR2 are SGHTA and FQGNSA. Per the study methods: Nucleated cell counts were estimated from reference gene primer amplification. The assay was immunoSEQ multiplex PCR, and TCRdb's table has in-frame clones only and misses some. D and trimming come from the DNA, and the V and J calls and clone size come from that table. This sample has fewer than 60,000 clones; more than 65% occur once, and the top ten carry around 25%.

This chain joins TRBV7-2 and TRBJ1-2; a weak D match, TRBD1 (5 bases). This TCR was recovered from a human donor in a cohort sampled during active COVID-19. Sequencing was carried out using peripheral blood. CDR3 DNA sequence: TGTGCCAGCAGGATAGGGCAGGGTGGGGGCTACACCTTC. Translated: CASRIGQGGGYTF.